The present T cell receptor (beta chain) was sequenced within a study of somatic mutations in cytotoxic T cells in rheumatoid arthritis. V lost 0 bases, J lost 6 bases, and 11 bases lay in between. Germline lookup yields CDR1 SEHNR and CDR2 FQNEAQ (reference sequence). This CDR3 comprises 14 residues. Sequencing used immunoSEQ multiplex PCR; TCRdb keeps in-frame clones, though not all of them. The repertoire includes just over 20,000 clones, over 75% of them detected once, and 13% to 15% sits in the top ten. This clone was picked up one time. Both CD4+ and CD8+ cells were separated through positive magnetic bead selection, and their purity was verified using flow cytometry.

Sequencing used CD8+ T cells sorted from blood. This chain uses TRBV7-9 with TRBJ1-2, with D tentatively TRBD1 (6 bases). This receptor was identified in an adult with rheumatoid arthritis. The DNA of the CDR3 is TGTGCCAGCAGCTTAGCGGGCAGGGGCCATGGCTACACCTTC. This encodes CASSLAGRGHGYTF.